This T cell receptor beta chain comes out of a study of post-analysis software for immune sequencing data. Looking at the study overall: The disease courses covered relapsing-remitting, secondary progressive and progressive-relapsing multiple sclerosis.

Study observations and caveats: Relative to controls, patients with multiple sclerosis showed significantly lower normalized Chao1 diversity. Comparison of patients with controls showed about 5 TRBV segments more frequent in patients, TRBV5-6, TRBV5-1 and TRBV20-1 among them. Samples from one preparation batch, clustered by F measure, grouped strongly together.

Unique molecular identifiers had been added to the TCR beta cDNA libraries. Starting from approximately 1 to 10 million T cells, the study yielded 500,000 or so cDNA molecules. TCRdb re-derived calls from the PCR reads in MiXCR, one entry per CDR3 protein. The data hold 820,000 or so distinct CDR3 sequences, with approximately 53% observed a single time. Comment on this clonotype: Antigen unknown. The junction departs from the called germline gene at one end, perhaps through a read error.

The CDR3 runs 13 residues. Germline CDR1 reads MNHEY; CDR2 reads SVGAGI. The chain employs TRBV6-5 and TRBJ2-5, with 8 bases that match TRBD1. This sequence was found in a girl aged 5 to 17 with multiple sclerosis. Material: blood. CDR3 DNA: TGTGCCAGCAGACCAGGGGGCGTTAAGACTCAGTACTTC. As protein: CASRPGGVKTQYF.